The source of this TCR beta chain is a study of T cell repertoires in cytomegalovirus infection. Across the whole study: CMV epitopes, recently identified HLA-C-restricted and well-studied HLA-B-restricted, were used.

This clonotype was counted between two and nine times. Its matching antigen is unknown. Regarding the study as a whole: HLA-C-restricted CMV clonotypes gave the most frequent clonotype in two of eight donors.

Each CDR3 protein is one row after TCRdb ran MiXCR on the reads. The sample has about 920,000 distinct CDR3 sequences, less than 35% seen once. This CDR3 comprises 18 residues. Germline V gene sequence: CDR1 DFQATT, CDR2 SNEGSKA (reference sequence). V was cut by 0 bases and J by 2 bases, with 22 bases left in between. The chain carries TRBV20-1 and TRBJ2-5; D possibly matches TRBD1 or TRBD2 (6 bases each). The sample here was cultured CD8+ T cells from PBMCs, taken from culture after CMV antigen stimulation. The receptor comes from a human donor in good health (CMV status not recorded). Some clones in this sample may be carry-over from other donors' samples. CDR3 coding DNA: TGCAGTGCTAGAGATCGAAGTGTGGGGGGCACTCCACAAGAGACCCAGTACTTC. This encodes CSARDRSVGGTPQETQYF.